Given below is one T cell receptor beta chain in context. This specimen belongs to a study of blood T cell repertoires in COVID-19. Trimming took off 0 bases at V and 5 bases at J, with 9 bases between the two ends. CDR1 and CDR2 (germline): SGHRS, YFSETQ. This CDR3 is built from 14 residues. Profiled with immunoSEQ multiplex PCR; TCRdb holds only in-frame clones, not every one. Among about 150,000 clones, about 90% were seen once, and the ten largest hold more than 6.5%. This chain joins TRBV5-1 and TRBJ2-1; weak D call: TRBD2 (6 bases). The TCR was taken from a woman aged 45-59 years who had recovered from COVID-19. Sequencing was carried out using PBMCs or T cells enriched from blood (not recorded which). The DNA for the CDR3 is TGCGCCAGCAGCTTGGAGGGCGGGAACAATGAGCAGTTCTTC. Residues: CASSLEGGNNEQFF.